This T cell receptor beta chain was sequenced during a study of blood T cells in healthy people across ages. This clonotype was detected only a few times. Germline V gene data show CDR1 as SGHDT and CDR2 as YYEEEE. Trimming removed 5 bases at V and 0 bases at J, with 12 bases between. The CDR3 runs to 15 residues. The use of a sample-barcoded 5' primer and a J-beta primer mix characterized a second PCR of roughly 6 to 11 cycles. TCRdb called the 5' RACE reads again in MiXCR, with one record for every CDR3 protein. The table records roughly 1,800,000 distinct CDR3 sequences, roughly 49% of them present only once.

This chain links TRBV5-6 with TRBJ2-1; D is possibly TRBD2 (5 bases). Sample: blood. The clonotype was recovered from a woman aged 40 to 50 in good health. CDR3 bases: TGTGCCAGCAGGGGGATAGGGAGCTCCTACAATGAGCAGTTCTTC. This encodes CASRGIGSSYNEQFF.